This T cell receptor beta chain originates from a study of memory CD4+ T cells and cytomegalovirus serostatus. TCRdb keeps only in-frame clones here, not all; method: immunoSEQ multiplex PCR. The top ten clones hold roughly 1.5% of a sample with roughly 53,000 clones, roughly four fifths of them seen once. The CDR3 totals 15 residues. J lost 3 bases, V lost 5 bases, and 6 bases had no gene match. Germline CDR1 reads SGHTA; CDR2 reads FQGNSA. Single viable CD3+CD4+CD8-CD45RO+ cells were sorted as the memory CD4+ T cells. Sequences were obtained from memory CD4+ T cells from blood. This sequence originates from an adult in good health and CMV-seronegative. This chain uses TRBV7-2 with TRBJ2-2; 7 bases line up with TRBD2. The chain's CDR3 is CASSRLAAYTGELFF. CDR3 coding DNA: TGTGCCAGCAGCCGACTAGCCGCTTACACCGGGGAGCTGTTTTTT.